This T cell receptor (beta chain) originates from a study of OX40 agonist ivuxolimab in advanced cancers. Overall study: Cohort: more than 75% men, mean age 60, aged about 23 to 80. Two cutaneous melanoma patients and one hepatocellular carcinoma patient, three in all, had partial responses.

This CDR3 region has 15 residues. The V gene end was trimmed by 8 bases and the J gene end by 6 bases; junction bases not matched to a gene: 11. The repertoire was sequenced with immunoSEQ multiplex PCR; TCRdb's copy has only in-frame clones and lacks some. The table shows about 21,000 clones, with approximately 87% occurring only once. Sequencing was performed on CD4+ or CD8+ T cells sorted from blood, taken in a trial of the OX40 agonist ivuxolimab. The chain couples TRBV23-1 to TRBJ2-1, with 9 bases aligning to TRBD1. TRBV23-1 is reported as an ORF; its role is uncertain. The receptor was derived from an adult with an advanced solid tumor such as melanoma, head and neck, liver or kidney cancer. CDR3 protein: CASPVRDRESNEQFF. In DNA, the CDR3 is TGCGCCAGCCCCGTTCGGGACAGGGAATCCAATGAGCAGTTCTTC.